The entry that follows covers one T cell receptor (beta chain) sequence. Its antigen is still unknown. This record belongs to a study of siplizumab effects on memory and regulatory T cells. Study-wide points: The majority of clones, roughly 80-95% of proliferating CD4+ or CD8+ clones, lacked an assignable naive or memory phenotype. In unstimulated cells, naive T cells appeared more diverse than memory T cells and seemed major alloresponse contributors. Siplizumab produced a significant drop in alloreactive sequences attributable to unstimulated CD4+ memory cells. Confirmation was lacking for the suppressive function of proliferating Tregs derived from siplizumab cultures.

TCRdb's copy holds only in-frame clones and misses some; the assay was immunoSEQ multiplex PCR. The sample has fewer than 85,000 clones, about 91% seen once; the top ten hold less than 2%. The CDR3 totals 12 residues. Trimming shortened V by 0 bases and J by 2 bases, and 4 bases separated the two germline ends. Germline V gene sequence: CDR1 SQVTM, CDR2 ANQGSEA. The chain uses TRBV29-1 and TRBJ1-2; D not resolved. This sequence originates from a human donor in good health. The sample taken for sequencing was Tregs sorted from blood. This CDR3 is CSVEEGNYGYTF. As DNA, the CDR3 is TGCAGCGTTGAAGAGGGGAACTATGGCTACACCTTC.